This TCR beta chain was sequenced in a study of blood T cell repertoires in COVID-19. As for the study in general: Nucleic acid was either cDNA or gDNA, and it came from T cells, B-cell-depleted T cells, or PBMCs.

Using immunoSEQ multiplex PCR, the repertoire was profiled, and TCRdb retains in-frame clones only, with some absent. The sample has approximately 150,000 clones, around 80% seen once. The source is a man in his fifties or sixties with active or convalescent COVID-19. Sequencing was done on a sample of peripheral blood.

The CDR3 is CASRQTTSGSGELFF. The CDR3 region has the DNA TGTGCCAGCAGGCAAACAACTAGCGGGTCCGGGGAGCTGTTTTTT. The V call is TRBV6-5, the J call TRBJ2-2; 9 nucleotides align to TRBD2. This CDR3 has 15 amino acids. Germline trimming cut 6 bases from V and 6 bases from J; bases unmatched to any gene: 8. The germline V gene has CDR1 MNHEY and CDR2 SVGAGI.